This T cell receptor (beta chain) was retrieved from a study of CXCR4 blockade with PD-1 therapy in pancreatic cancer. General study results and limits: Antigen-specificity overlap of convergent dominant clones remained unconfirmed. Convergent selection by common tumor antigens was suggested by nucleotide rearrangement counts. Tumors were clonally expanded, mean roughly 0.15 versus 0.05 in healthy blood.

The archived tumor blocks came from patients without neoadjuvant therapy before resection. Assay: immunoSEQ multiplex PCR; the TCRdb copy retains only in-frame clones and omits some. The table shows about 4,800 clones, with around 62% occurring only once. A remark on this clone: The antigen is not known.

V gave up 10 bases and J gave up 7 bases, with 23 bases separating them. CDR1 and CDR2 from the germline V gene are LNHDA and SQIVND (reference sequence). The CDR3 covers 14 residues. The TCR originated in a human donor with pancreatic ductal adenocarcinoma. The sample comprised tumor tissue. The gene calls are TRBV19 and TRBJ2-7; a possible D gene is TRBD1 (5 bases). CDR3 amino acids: CATKGAGNHREQYF. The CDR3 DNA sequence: TGTGCCACCAAAGGGGCAGGCAATCATCGAGAGCAGTACTTC.